The 20 T cell receptor beta chains reported below all come from one sample, sequenced in a study of PD-1 blockade in mismatch repair-deficient tumors. The protocol was immunoSEQ multiplex PCR, while the TCRdb copy is restricted to in-frame clones and leaves out a portion. The sample holds around 50,000 clones, 77% seen once. The starting material was PBMCs, obtained before pembrolizumab treatment. These receptors all stem from an adult with mismatch repair-deficient cancer.

V usage is TRBV4-2 and J usage is TRBJ2-7; D is possibly TRBD1 (6 bases). This CDR3 contains 13 residues. Germline-derived CDR1 and CDR2 are LGHNA and YNFKEQ. The V and J ends lost 3 bases and 1 base respectively, with 7 bases between them. CDR3 amino acids: CASSQDSSYEQYF. As DNA, the CDR3 is TGTGCCAGCAGCCAGGACAGTTCCTACGAGCAGTACTTC.

This clone has just one count. This rearrangement joins TRBV18 to TRBJ1-4, with D perhaps matching TRBD1 (5 bases). Germline V lookup: CDR1 KGHSH, CDR2 LQKENI. The CDR3 totals 13 residues. V lost 6 bases and J 5 bases, leaving 10 bases between the germline ends. CDR3 bases: TGTGCCAGCTCGGGGCAGGGAAATGAAAAACTGTTTTTT. It yields the protein CASSGQGNEKLFF.

The J gene is TRBJ2-3, the V gene TRBV7-9; 10 bases fit TRBD1. Looked up from germline, CDR1 is SEHNR and CDR2 is FQNEAQ (reference sequence). Trimming removed 3 bases from V and 4 bases from J; junction bases left unmatched: 1. CDR3 size: 14 residues. The CDR3 DNA follows: TGTGCCAGCAGCTTGGGACAGGGGCCAGATACGCAGTATTTT. Its protein product is CASSLGQGPDTQYF. Based on the CDR3 plus reference TRBV7-9 and TRBJ2-3, the full variable domain is DTGVSQNPRHKITKRGQNVTFRCDPISEHNRLYWYRQTLGQGPEFLTYFQNEAQLEKSRLLSDRFSAERPKGSFSTLEIQRTEQGDSAMYLCASSLGQGPDTQYFGPGTRLTVL.

The chain is built from TRBV11-2 and TRBJ1-5; no definite D call. V lost 0 bases and J 3 bases, leaving 6 bases between the germline ends. The CDR3 sequence is 14 residues long. Germline lookup yields CDR1 SGHAT and CDR2 FQNNGV. The CDR3 nucleotides are TGTGCCAGCAGCTTAGAGCGGAACAATCAGCCCCAGCATTTT. It is translated as CASSLERNNQPQHF.

The chain employs TRBV10-1 and TRBJ2-1; TRBD1 aligns across 11 bases. The CDR3 extends over 15 amino acids. The trim removed 4 bases at V and 5 bases at J, leaving 4 bases unmatched. Germline V gene data show CDR1 as WNHNN and CDR2 as SYGVQD (reference sequence). CDR3: CASSVPGQGDNEQFF. DNA of the CDR3: TGCGCCAGCAGTGTTCCGGGACAGGGGGACAATGAGCAGTTCTTC.

This sequence joins TRBV4-2 and TRBJ2-2; TRBD2 aligns across 8 bases. This CDR3 has 19 amino acids. Germline V CDR1 and CDR2: LGHNA, YNFKEQ. Trimming at V came to 4 bases and at J to 2 bases, leaving 15 bases not matched to a gene. In nucleotides, the CDR3 is TGTGCCAGCAGCCGCCGCCCACTAGCGGCGACGACCAACACCGGGGAGCTGTTTTTT. Translation: CASSRRPLAATTNTGELFF.

V is TRBV2 and J is TRBJ1-1, with 9 bases identical to TRBD1. Germline assignment: CDR1 SNHLY and CDR2 FYNNEI. V lost 6 bases and J lost 1; bases outside the gene matches: 3. The CDR3 has 14 residues. The CDR3 nucleotides read TGTGCCAGCAGGGGGACAGGGACGAACACTGAAGCTTTCTTT. This gives the protein CASRGTGTNTEAFF.

The chain combines TRBV7-6 with TRBJ1-5; D is undetermined. Germline CDR1 is SGHVS and CDR2 is FNYEAQ. With 0 bases removed from V and 0 bases from J, the gap between germline ends came to 6 bases. The CDR3 has 15 amino acids. The CDR3 loop is CASSLAWGSNQPQHF. The CDR3 DNA sequence: TGTGCCAGCAGCTTAGCGTGGGGTAGCAATCAGCCCCAGCATTTT.

In its sample, this clone was seen a few times. V usage is TRBV27 and J usage is TRBJ1-5, with D possibly matching TRBD1 (5 bases). Germline V gene data show CDR1 as MNHEY and CDR2 as SMNVEV (reference sequence). V shed 4 bases and J shed 7 bases, with 20 bases lying between them. The CDR3 sequence is 16 residues long. The CDR3 here is CASSSGTPDTGQPQHF. The CDR3 DNA reads TGTGCCAGCAGTTCGGGGACCCCAGACACGGGCCAGCCCCAGCATTTT.

To note about this clone: One end of the junction varies from germline; a read error may be responsible. This chain links TRBV7-7 with TRBJ2-3; D could derive from TRBD1 or TRBD2 (5 bases each). The CDR3 length is 14 residues. CDR1 is SSHAT, CDR2 FNYEAQ, per germline (reference sequence). In nucleotides, the CDR3 is TGTGCTAGCAGCTCCGGCGGCTTCAGGGACACGCAGTATTTT. Its translation is CASSSGGFRDTQYF.

On this clone: This sample includes further DNA sequences coding for the same CDR3. The V call is TRBV2, the J call TRBJ1-5; D possibly corresponds to TRBD1 (5 bases). Trimming removed 6 bases from V and 4 bases from J, with 16 bases in between. The germline gives CDR1 SNHLY, CDR2 FYNNEI. The CDR3 contains 15 residues. The CDR3 DNA reads TGTGCCAGCAGCTCGGGGCGCGCAGGGAATCAGCCCCAGCATTTT. Its protein is CASSSGRAGNQPQHF.

The CDR3 DNA reads TGTGCCAGCAGCAAGGGGGGGGGAGAGACCCAGTACTTC. It encodes CASSKGGGETQYF. The V gene is TRBV11-2, the J gene TRBJ2-5; D perhaps matches TRBD2 (7 bases). Germline lookup yields CDR1 SGHAT and CDR2 FQNNGV. The CDR3 extends over 13 amino acids. Trimming shortened V by 5 bases and J by 4 bases, and 11 bases separated the two germline ends.

This clone was counted once. This chain connects TRBV2 to TRBJ2-1; D may be TRBD2 (6 bases). The CDR3 loop spans 15 amino acids. Germline assignment: CDR1 SNHLY and CDR2 FYNNEI. Between the trimmed V and J ends, which lost 5 bases and 10 bases, there was a span of 21 bases. The CDR3 reads CASSPSEVGVREQFF. CDR3 nucleotides: TGTGCCAGCAGTCCTAGCGAGGTGGGGGTAAGGGAGCAGTTCTTC.

The rearrangement joins TRBV18 to TRBJ1-2; D unresolved. This CDR3 comprises 14 residues. CDR1 is KGHSH and CDR2 is LQKENI in the germline V gene. V shed 5 bases and J shed 4 bases, with 14 bases lying between them. The CDR3 DNA sequence: TGTGCCAGCTCAGATGAAGGCTCCAGCTATGGCTACACCTTC. It yields the protein CASSDEGSSYGYTF.

This chain's CDR3 is CASSVRQGYLSYEQYF. CDR3 nucleotides: TGTGCCAGCAGCGTTCGACAGGGGTACCTATCCTACGAGCAGTACTTC. This chain uses TRBV21-1 with TRBJ2-7; the DNA was not compared with TRBD1, the D call given in the table. TRBV21-1 is termed a pseudogene. The CDR3 consists of 16 residues.

The CDR3 coding sequence is TGTGCCAGCAGTTACGGTGGCACTGAAGCTTTCTTT. It yields the protein CASSYGGTEAFF. The rearrangement links TRBV27 to TRBJ1-1; D is ambiguous. The CDR3 totals 12 residues. V was clipped by 4 bases and J by 4 bases, with 7 bases between them. Germline values: CDR1 MNHEY, CDR2 SMNVEV (reference sequence).

This clone came up a few times. The chain's CDR3 is CASSIDVRAGVYGYTF. CDR3 sequence (DNA): TGTGCCAGTAGTATAGATGTTAGGGCAGGGGTCTATGGCTACACCTTC. The chain recombines TRBV19 with TRBJ1-2; TRBD1 might be the D (6 bases). The CDR3 has 16 amino acids. Germline assignment: CDR1 LNHDA and CDR2 SQIVND (reference sequence). V lost 0 bases to trimming and J lost 4 bases, with 15 bases between them.

This clone was picked up a small number of times. The chain couples TRBV2 to TRBJ2-2, with D tentatively TRBD2 (5 bases). The V gene lost 3 bases and the J gene lost 7 bases, with 9 bases spanning the gap. Germline assignment: CDR1 SNHLY and CDR2 FYNNEI. There are 13 residues in the CDR3. For the CDR3, the DNA is TGTGCCAGCAGTGAGGTTAGCGTCGGGGAGCTGTTTTTT. This encodes CASSEVSVGELFF.

This sequence joins TRBV11-2 and TRBJ2-5; D is undetermined. Germline-derived CDR1 and CDR2 are SGHAT and FQNNGV. The ends were cut back, 3 bases at V and 1 base at J, with 12 bases in the middle. The CDR3 is 15 amino acids. CDR3 DNA: TGTGCCAGCAGCTTCCCAGCACTTCTCCAAGAGACCCAGTACTTC. Translated, it gives CASSFPALLQETQYF.

This clone was found a few times. The V and J genes are TRBV6-5 and TRBJ2-1; D is unresolved. Germline V lookup: CDR1 MNHEY, CDR2 SVGAGI. The CDR3 extends over 11 amino acids. Trimming removed 4 bases from V and 8 bases from J, with 6 bases in between. The CDR3 spells CASSFKYEQFF. CDR3 coding DNA: TGTGCCAGCAGTTTCAAGTATGAGCAGTTCTTC.